This TCR beta chain is from a study of OX40 agonist ivuxolimab in advanced cancers. Turning to the study itself: Prior therapy, whether anti-PD-1, anti-PD-L1 or anti-CTLA-4, was allowed, and 35% to 40% had some.

Losses at the gene ends were 3 bases for V and 5 bases for J; bases not matched to a gene: 8. Germline V lookup: CDR1 MNHNS, CDR2 SASEGT. CDR3 size: 16 residues. Sequencing used immunoSEQ multiplex PCR; TCRdb keeps in-frame clones, though not all of them. The sample consists of tens of thousands of clones, about 85% of them appearing once. Sequences were derived from CD4+ or CD8+ T cells sorted from blood, sampled in a trial of the OX40 agonist ivuxolimab. The TCR originated in an adult with an advanced solid tumor such as melanoma, head and neck, liver or kidney cancer. The V gene is TRBV6-1, the J gene TRBJ2-5; 11 bases are a match to TRBD2. This CDR3 is CASSDRRRLAGETQYF. The DNA for the CDR3 is TGTGCCAGCAGTGACCGCCGTAGACTAGCGGGGGAGACCCAGTACTTC.